This TCR beta chain was sequenced for a study of T-cell memory formation after mild COVID-19. Overall study context: Across donors, TCR clusters were largely donor specific. Study-wide results and caveats: Contracting clones from day 15 to 85 had balanced CD4/CD8; later expanders favoured CD4+. Prior to infection, memory already included some responding clones, suggesting cross-reactive memory joined.

V lost 2 bases and J 4 bases, leaving 8 bases between the germline ends. The CDR3 is made up of 13 amino acids. Germline CDR1 and CDR2: SGHKS and YYEKEE (reference sequence). Of note for this clonotype: Its cognate antigen is unknown.

Using its own MiXCR run on the 5' RACE reads, TCRdb lists one record per CDR3 protein. The profile covers roughly 240,000 distinct CDR3 sequences, with about 17% appearing a single time and roughly 20% taken by the ten largest. The receptor comes from a man between 18 and 29 years old who had mild COVID-19 (a few samples of this study predate the infection). Cell type and time point are not known. The chain couples TRBV5-5 to TRBJ2-3; D is undetermined. Material: PBMCs or a T cell subset sorted from them (not recorded which). The DNA of the CDR3 is TGTGCCAGCAGCTTCGACGGGCCAGATACGCAGTATTTT. Its protein product is CASSFDGPDTQYF.